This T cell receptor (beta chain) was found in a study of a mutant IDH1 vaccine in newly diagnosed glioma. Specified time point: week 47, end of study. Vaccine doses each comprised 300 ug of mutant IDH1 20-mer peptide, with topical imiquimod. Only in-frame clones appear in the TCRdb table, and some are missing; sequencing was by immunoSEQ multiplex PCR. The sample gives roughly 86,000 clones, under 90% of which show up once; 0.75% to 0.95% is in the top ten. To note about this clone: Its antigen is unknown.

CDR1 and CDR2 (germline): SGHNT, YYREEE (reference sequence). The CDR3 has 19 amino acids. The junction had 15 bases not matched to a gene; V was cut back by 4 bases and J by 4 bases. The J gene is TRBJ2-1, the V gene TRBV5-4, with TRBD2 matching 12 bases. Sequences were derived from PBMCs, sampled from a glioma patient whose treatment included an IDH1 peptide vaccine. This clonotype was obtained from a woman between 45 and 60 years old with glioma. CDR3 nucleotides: TGTGCCAGCAGCCAAGATCCCCCCTCTAGCGGGAGGGCTTACAATGAGCAGTTCTTC. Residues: CASSQDPPSSGRAYNEQFF.